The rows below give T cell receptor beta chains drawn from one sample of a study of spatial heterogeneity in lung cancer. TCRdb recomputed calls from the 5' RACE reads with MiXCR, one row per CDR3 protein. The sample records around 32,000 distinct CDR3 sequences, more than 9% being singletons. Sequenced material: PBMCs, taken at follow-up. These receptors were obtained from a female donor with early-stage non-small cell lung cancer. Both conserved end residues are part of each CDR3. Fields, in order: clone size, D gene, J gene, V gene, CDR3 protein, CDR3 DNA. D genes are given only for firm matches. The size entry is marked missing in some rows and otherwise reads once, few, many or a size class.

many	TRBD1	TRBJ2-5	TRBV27	CASSFQGAQTQYF	TGTGCCAGCAGTTTTCAGGGGGCGCAGACCCAGTACTTC
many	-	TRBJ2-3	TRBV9	CASSAQPGTDTQYF	TGTGCCAGCAGCGCTCAGCCGGGGACAGATACGCAGTATTTT
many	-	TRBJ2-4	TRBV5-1	CASSSGDIKNIQYF	TGCGCCAGCAGCTCGGGGGACATAAAAAACATTCAGTACTTC
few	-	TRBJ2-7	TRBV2	CATTQDSYEQYF	TGTGCCACCACACAGGATTCCTACGAGCAGTACTTC
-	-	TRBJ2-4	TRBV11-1	CASSSLTGKTAKNIQYF	TGTGCCAGCAGCTCCCTAACAGGGAAGACTGCCAAAAACATTCAGTACTTC
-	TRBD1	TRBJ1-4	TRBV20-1	CSARVYLGGKLFF	TGCAGTGCTAGGGTATATTTAGGGGGCAAACTGTTTTTT
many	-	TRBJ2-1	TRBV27	CASSLSGDEQFF	TGTGCCAGCAGTTTATCCGGTGATGAGCAGTTCTTC
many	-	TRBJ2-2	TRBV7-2	CASTNSRSRTGELFF	TGTGCCAGCACTAATAGCAGGTCGCGCACCGGGGAGCTGTTTTTT
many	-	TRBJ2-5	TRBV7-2	CASSSPDPMVETQYF	TGTGCCAGCAGCTCCCCGGACCCGATGGTGGAGACCCAGTACTTC
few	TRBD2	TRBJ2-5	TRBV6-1	CASSVAGGRETQYF	TGTGCCAGCAGTGTAGCGGGGGGGCGGGAGACCCAGTACTTC
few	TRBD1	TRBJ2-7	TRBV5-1	CASSDGTGVTSYEQYF	TGCGCCAGCAGCGACGGGACAGGGGTCACCTCCTACGAGCAGTACTTC
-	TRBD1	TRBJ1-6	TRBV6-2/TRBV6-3	CASSPGQENSPLHF	TGTGCCAGCAGCCCGGGACAGGAGAATTCACCCCTCCACTTT
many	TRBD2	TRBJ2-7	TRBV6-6	CASTQAGTSGVYEQYF	TGTGCCAGCACCCAGGCGGGGACTAGCGGGGTCTACGAGCAGTACTTC
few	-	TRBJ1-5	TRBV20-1	CSASPGIKQPQHF	TGCAGTGCCAGCCCGGGGATAAAGCAGCCCCAGCATTTT
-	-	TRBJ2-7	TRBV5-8	CASSLGVYEQYF	TGTGCCAGCAGCTTAGGAGTATACGAGCAGTACTTC
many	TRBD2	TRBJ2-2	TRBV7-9	CASSLTSGGRSNTGELFF	TGTGCCAGCAGCTTAACTAGCGGGGGCCGATCGAACACCGGGGAGCTGTTTTTT
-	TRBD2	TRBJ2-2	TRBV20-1	CSAPRTSGTGELFF	TGCAGTGCTCCCCGGACTAGCGGCACCGGGGAGCTGTTTTTT
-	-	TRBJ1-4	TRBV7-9	CASSLSPGHEKLLF	TGTGCCAGCAGCTTAAGCCCAGGGCATGAAAAACTGTTATTT
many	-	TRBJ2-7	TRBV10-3	CAISEWQGSSYEQYF	TGTGCCATCAGTGAATGGCAGGGGAGCTCCTACGAGCAGTACTTC
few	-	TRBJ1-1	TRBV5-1	CASSFGINTEAFF	TGCGCCAGCAGCTTCGGTATTAACACTGAAGCTTTCTTT
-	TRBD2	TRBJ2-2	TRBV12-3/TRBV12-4	CASIIAGGLPGELFF	TGTGCCAGCATCATAGCGGGGGGGCTTCCCGGGGAGCTGTTTTTT
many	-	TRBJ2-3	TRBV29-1	CSVEGRAESTDTQYF	TGCAGCGTTGAAGGTCGGGCAGAGTCCACAGATACGCAGTATTTT
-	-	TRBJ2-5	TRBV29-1	CSVELWQAGETQYF	TGCAGCGTTGAACTTTGGCAAGCGGGAGAGACCCAGTACTTC
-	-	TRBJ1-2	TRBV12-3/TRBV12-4	CASSPRDSYTF	TGTGCCAGCAGTCCTCGGGACAGCTACACCTTC
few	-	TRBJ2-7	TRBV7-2	CASSIPPKLDEQYF	TGTGCCAGCAGCATTCCCCCCAAGCTCGACGAGCAGTACTTC
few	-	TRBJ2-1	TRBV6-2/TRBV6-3	CASSYSSDASLGSSSYNEQFF	TGTGCCAGCAGTTACTCGAGCGATGCGAGCCTCGGATCCAGCTCCTACAATGAGCAGTTCTTC
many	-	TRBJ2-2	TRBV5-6	CASSLWRNTGELFF	TGTGCCAGCAGCTTGTGGAGAAACACCGGGGAGCTGTTTTTT
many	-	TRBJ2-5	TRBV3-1	CASRDQQETQYF	TGTGCCAGCCGGGACCAACAAGAGACCCAGTACTTC